The 29 T cell receptor beta chains below come from one sample, sequenced in a study of T-cell reconstitution after alpha-beta-depleted transplantation in children. Unique molecular identifiers tagged the TCRbeta library. One entry per CDR3 protein, called by TCRdb with MiXCR from the PCR reads. The sample carries under 350,000 distinct CDR3 sequences, 9.5% to 10% recorded once. This specimen was PBMCs from the stem cell graft donor, taken from the stem cell graft. These receptors originate from a human donor who donated a stem cell graft to a child with SCID.

This clonotype was seen repeatedly, ten times or more. The chain recombines TRBV24-1 with TRBJ2-3; D is ambiguous. CDR3 length: 12 amino acids. V lost 4 bases and J lost 2, with 3 bases in between. Germline V gene sequence: CDR1 KGHDR, CDR2 SFDVKD. The CDR3 region is CATSDNTDTQYF. The CDR3 DNA follows: TGTGCCACCAGTGACAACACAGATACGCAGTATTTT.

The chain is built from TRBV19 and TRBJ1-2, with 12 bases lining up with TRBD1. V dropped 6 bases and J dropped 7; count of bases not matched to a gene: 9. The CDR3 sequence is 15 residues long. From germline, CDR1 is LNHDA and CDR2 SQIVND (reference sequence). This CDR3 is CASSREGQGAPGYTF. The CDR3 DNA is TGTGCCAGTAGCAGAGAGGGACAGGGGGCGCCTGGCTACACCTTC.

The chain recombines TRBV5-5 with TRBJ2-4; 7 bases match TRBD1. Trimming at V came to 3 bases and at J to 6 bases, leaving 6 bases not matched to a gene. There are 14 residues in the CDR3. Germline V gives CDR1 SGHKS, CDR2 YYEKEE (reference sequence). CDR3 in amino acids: CASSSDREINIQYF. CDR3 nucleotide sequence: TGTGCCAGCAGCTCAGACAGGGAAATAAACATTCAGTACTTC.

This clonotype was observed a few times. The chain employs TRBV20-1 and TRBJ2-7; 8 positions agree with TRBD1. Germline CDR1 is DFQATT and CDR2 is SNEGSKA (reference sequence). J lost 5 bases, V lost 6 bases, and 6 bases had no gene match. CDR3 length: 12 amino acids. The CDR3 DNA is TGCAGTGCCAGGACAGGGATTAACGAGCAGTACTTC. It codes for CSARTGINEQYF.

The V gene is TRBV6-2 or TRBV6-3, the J gene TRBJ2-2; TRBD2 matches at 10 bases. This CDR3 is 14 amino acids long. Germline-derived CDR1 and CDR2 are MNHEY and SVGEGT. With 6 bases clipped from V and 7 bases from J, the junction kept 5 bases outside the gene matches. The chain's CDR3 is CASSLLAGSGELFF. Here the CDR3 DNA reads TGTGCCAGCAGCCTACTAGCGGGAAGCGGGGAGCTGTTTTTT.

In its sample, this clonotype was seen many times. The V call is TRBV24-1, the J call TRBJ2-3; the D gene is possibly TRBD2 (6 bases). This CDR3 has 14 amino acids. CDR1 is KGHDR and CDR2 is SFDVKD in the germline V gene. Trimming shortened V by 4 bases and J by 2 bases, and 9 bases separated the two germline ends. CDR3: CATSESGYTDTQYF. The CDR3 coding sequence is TGTGCCACCAGTGAAAGCGGGTACACAGATACGCAGTATTTT.

The chain employs TRBV11-2 and TRBJ1-1; no definite D call. The CDR3 runs 14 residues. Per the germline V gene, CDR1 is SGHAT and CDR2 is FQNNGV. Deletions cut 5 bases from V and 0 bases from J, with 10 bases between. The CDR3 loop is CASSPTRLNTEAFF. The CDR3 coding sequence is TGTGCCAGCAGCCCCACCCGCCTGAACACTGAAGCTTTCTTT. The entire variable domain, with the rest obtained from reference TRBV11-2 and TRBJ1-1, is as follows: EAGVAQSPRYKIIEKRQSVAFWCNPISGHATLYWYQQILGQGPKLLIQFQNNGVVDDSQLPKDRFSAERLKGVDSTLKIQPAKLEDSAVYLCASSPTRLNTEAFFGQGTRLTVV.

This clonotype was detected many times. The chain couples TRBV5-1 to TRBJ2-7; D ambiguous. The CDR3 is made up of 13 amino acids. V dropped 1 base and J dropped 2 bases, with 7 bases sitting between them. Germline CDR1 reads SGHRS; CDR2 reads YFSETQ. The DNA of the CDR3 is TGCGCCAGCAGCTTGACCCAGACCTACGAGCAGTACTTC. Translated: CASSLTQTYEQYF.

V usage is TRBV24-1 and J usage is TRBJ2-2, with D perhaps being TRBD1 or TRBD2 (5 bases each). Trimming cost V 5 bases and J 4 bases, with 10 bases left between them. The germline V gene has CDR1 KGHDR and CDR2 SFDVKD. The CDR3 loop spans 14 amino acids. CDR3 in amino acids: CATSATGLTGELFF. The CDR3 nucleotides read TGTGCCACCAGTGCCACAGGACTCACCGGGGAGCTGTTTTTT.

This clonotype has ten or more counts. CDR3 coding DNA: TGTGCCAGCAGCGGACAGGCTCATCAGCCCCAGCATTTT. This sequence encodes CASSGQAHQPQHF. The chain has TRBV12-3 or TRBV12-4 and TRBJ1-5; 7 bases agree with TRBD1. The junction had 4 bases not matched to a gene; V was cut back by 6 bases and J by 5 bases. This CDR3 is 13 amino acids long.

The chain is built from TRBV5-1 and TRBJ2-2; 7 bases line up with TRBD1. The V gene's germline CDR1 is SGHRS and CDR2 YFSETQ. V was pared by 2 bases and J by 6 bases, with 7 bases of the junction left unmatched. This CDR3 comprises 15 residues. CDR3 DNA sequence: TGCGCCAGCAGCTTACAGGGGTTAGGATCCGGGGAGCTGTTTTTT. It yields the protein CASSLQGLGSGELFF.

At least ten counts were recorded for this clonotype. The chain carries TRBV7-9 and TRBJ2-1; 8 bases are a match to TRBD2. CDR1 is SEHNR, CDR2 FQNEAQ, per germline (reference sequence). The CDR3 contains 13 residues. V lost 5 bases to trimming and J lost 4 bases; unmatched junction nucleotides: 1. Written as DNA, the CDR3 is TGTGCCAGCAGCCCGGGGGGGTACAATGAGCAGTTCTTC. This encodes CASSPGGYNEQFF.

The rearrangement links TRBV2 to TRBJ1-1, with 7 bases lining up with TRBD1. This CDR3 is built from 14 residues. Unmatched junction bases numbered 5, after V lost 6 bases and J lost 1 base. Germline-derived CDR1 and CDR2 are SNHLY and FYNNEI. CDR3 sequence reads: CASRRQGPNTEAFF. CDR3 nucleotide sequence: TGTGCCAGCAGGAGACAGGGACCGAACACTGAAGCTTTCTTT.

In this sample, this clonotype turned up many times. V usage is TRBV6-2 or TRBV6-3 and J usage is TRBJ2-5, with D unclear. Germline V lookup: CDR1 MNHEY, CDR2 SVGEGT. Between the trimmed V and J ends, which lost 2 bases and 1 base, there was a span of 2 bases. The CDR3 is made up of 12 amino acids. The CDR3 sequence is CASSYPQETQYF. The CDR3 nucleotides read TGTGCCAGCAGTTACCCCCAAGAGACCCAGTACTTC.

On this clonotype: One base away lies a much larger clone, so this may be a sequencing read error. This chain joins TRBV5-6 and TRBJ2-3; D perhaps matches TRBD1 (5 bases). Trimming cost V 6 bases and J 7 bases, with 18 bases left between them. The length of the CDR3 is 14 residues. The V gene's germline CDR1 is SGHDT and CDR2 YYEEEE. The CDR3 nucleotides are TGTGCCAGCAAGGTCAGGGTACCGACTTATACGCAGTATTTT. It encodes CASKVRVPTYTQYF. The full variable domain, in which reference TRBV5-6 and TRBJ2-3 provide the parts outside the CDR3, is DAGVTQSPTHLIKTRGQQVTLRCSPKSGHDTVSWYQQALGQGPQFIFQYYEEEERQRGNFPDRFSGHQFPNYSSELNVNALLLGDSALYLCASKVRVPTYTQYFGPGTRLTVL.

This chain joins TRBV24-1 and TRBJ2-3; 8 nucleotides agree with TRBD1. The V and J ends lost 3 bases and 4 bases, in that order; junction bases with no gene match: 2. The CDR3 has 14 amino acids. Germline V CDR1 and CDR2: KGHDR, SFDVKD. CDR3 in DNA: TGTGCCACCAGTGATCGCAGGGGGCCAGATACGCAGTATTTT. This gives the protein CATSDRRGPDTQYF.

This clonotype was seen repeatedly, ten times or more. The chain carries TRBV10-3 and TRBJ2-7, with TRBD2 matching 11 bases. The trim removed 0 bases at V and 4 bases at J, leaving 2 bases unmatched. CDR1 and CDR2 from the germline V gene are ENHRY and SYGVKD. This CDR3 comprises 15 residues. CDR3 sequence (DNA): TGTGCCATCAGTGAGTCGGGACTAGCGGCTTACGAGCAGTACTTC. Its protein product is CAISESGLAAYEQYF.

This clonotype has more than one count but fewer than ten. The V gene is TRBV19, the J gene TRBJ1-2, with D possibly matching TRBD1 (5 bases). CDR1 is LNHDA and CDR2 is SQIVND in the germline V gene (reference sequence). V was clipped by 4 bases and J by 5 bases, with 23 bases between them. The CDR3 runs to 17 residues. Written as DNA, the CDR3 is TGTGCCAGTAGTACCCTCCTCGAGGTCGGGGGATCATATGGCTACACCTTC. Protein product: CASSTLLEVGGSYGYTF.

This clonotype was counted a few times. This rearrangement joins TRBV20-1 to TRBJ2-2; D gene ambiguous. V was cut by 3 bases and J by 6 bases, with 8 bases left in between. The CDR3 runs to 12 residues. Germline V gene lookup returns CDR1 DFQATT and CDR2 SNEGSKA (reference sequence). CDR3 sequence (DNA): TGCAGTGCTAGCGAGAAGGCCGGGGAGCTGTTTTTT. Translated: CSASEKAGELFF.

There are many counts of this clonotype. The chain couples TRBV28 to TRBJ2-1; D possibly matches TRBD1 or TRBD2 (5 bases each). Trimming removed 2 bases from V and 8 bases from J, with 16 bases in between. Germline V gives CDR1 MDHEN, CDR2 SYDVKM. The CDR3 has 15 amino acids. CDR3 bases: TGTGCCAGCAGTTTAGGGGGTGGGCTCAATTATGAGCAGTTCTTC. As protein: CASSLGGGLNYEQFF.

This chain joins TRBV5-6 and TRBJ2-6, with D unresolved. The CDR3 length is 18 residues. The V gene's germline CDR1 is SGHDT and CDR2 YYEEEE. V was clipped by 0 bases and J by 4 bases, with 17 bases between them. In nucleotides, the CDR3 is TGTGCCAGCAGCTTGGGACTTTTCCCTCCCCCAGGGGCCAACGTCCTGACTTTC. This translates into CASSLGLFPPPGANVLTF.

This chain connects TRBV4-1 to TRBJ2-1; the match to TRBD1 covers 7 bases. The ends lost 3 bases at V and 4 bases at J; junction bases unmatched: 3. Germline V gives CDR1 MGHRA, CDR2 YSYEKL. This CDR3 is 14 amino acids long. CDR3 protein: CASSQVGQYNEQFF. The CDR3 DNA reads TGCGCCAGCAGCCAGGTGGGACAGTACAATGAGCAGTTCTTC.

The gene calls are TRBV29-1 and TRBJ2-7; D possibly corresponds to TRBD2 (5 bases). The CDR3 runs 13 residues. Germline V lookup: CDR1 SQVTM, CDR2 ANQGSEA. The V end was cut by 6 bases, the J end by 0 bases, with 12 bases between. The DNA for the CDR3 is TGCAGCGTCCTTTCGGGGAGCTCCTACGAGCAGTACTTC. Encoded protein: CSVLSGSSYEQYF.

At least ten counts were recorded for this clonotype. This chain joins TRBV5-1 and TRBJ1-6; 7 bases are a match to TRBD1. The length of the CDR3 is 15 residues. The germline CDR1 and CDR2 sequences are SGHRS and YFSETQ. J lost 10 bases, V lost 0 bases, and 7 bases had no gene match. CDR3 region: CASSLAGTANSPLHF. As DNA, the CDR3 is TGCGCCAGCAGCTTGGCCGGGACAGCCAACTCACCCCTCCACTTT.

This clonotype was seen just once. The chain carries TRBV20-1 and TRBJ1-1; D ambiguous. CDR1 DFQATT and CDR2 SNEGSKA come from the germline V gene (reference sequence). This CDR3 has 13 residues. V lost 3 bases, J lost 6 bases, and 14 bases lay in between. CDR3 bases: TGCAGTGCTAGGAAGACCGGCGGACCTGAAGCTTTCTTT. Protein product: CSARKTGGPEAFF.

The CDR3 spells CSAPDVGVEQFF. Here the CDR3 DNA reads TGCAGCGCCCCTGACGTGGGGGTTGAGCAGTTCTTC. This chain links TRBV20-1 with TRBJ2-1; D is perhaps TRBD1 or TRBD2 (5 bases each). Germline CDR1 is DFQATT and CDR2 is SNEGSKA (reference sequence). The CDR3 consists of 12 residues.

The table lists this clonotype with many counts. The rearrangement uses TRBV3-1 and TRBJ1-1; D is unclear. CDR1 and CDR2 from the germline V gene are LGHDT and YNNKEL (reference sequence). This CDR3 comprises 14 residues. The V end was cut by 3 bases, the J end by 1 base, with 9 bases between. In DNA, the CDR3 is TGTGCCAGCAGCCAGAGGTGGGGGAACACTGAAGCTTTCTTT. Translated: CASSQRWGNTEAFF.

This clonotype was counted many times. This chain joins TRBV12-3 or TRBV12-4 and TRBJ2-7; 11 bases align to TRBD1. This CDR3 has 15 residues. After removal of 5 bases from V and 6 bases from J, the junction contained 9 bases not matched to a gene. CDR3 DNA: TGTGCCAGCAGTCCTATAGGACAGGGGGCCGGCGAGCAGTACTTC. This codes for CASSPIGQGAGEQYF.

This chain connects TRBV19 to TRBJ1-1; D unclear. The CDR3 covers 13 residues. Germline values: CDR1 LNHDA, CDR2 SQIVND (reference sequence). Trimming shortened V by 3 bases and J by 2 bases, and 7 bases separated the two germline ends. The CDR3 sequence is CASSIGTNTEAFF. The CDR3 DNA is TGTGCCAGTAGTATTGGCACAAACACTGAAGCTTTCTTT.